This is a list of T cell receptor beta chains from one sample in a study of blood T cell repertoires in COVID-19. The assay was immunoSEQ multiplex PCR, and TCRdb's table has in-frame clones only and misses some. The sample includes about 440,000 clones, roughly 90% of them seen just once. The sequenced sample was peripheral blood. These receptors were obtained from a young woman with acute or convalescent COVID-19. CDR3s include the opening cysteine and the closing phenylalanine or tryptophan. A D gene is named only where the DNA matches it firmly. Only part of the rows carry a size: once, few, many, or a class if the clone is expanded.

j_gene,v_gene,abundance,d_gene,CDR3nt,CDR3aa
TRBJ2-2,TRBV7-6,many,.,TGTGCCAGCAGCGTGACATCTTCCCCCTACACCGGGGAGCTGTTTTTT,CASSVTSSPYTGELFF
TRBJ2-3,TRBV7-9,.,.,TGTGCCAGCAGCGCAAGGGGCTCCACAGATACGCAGTATTTT,CASSARGSTDTQYF
TRBJ2-1,TRBV7-3,.,TRBD2,TGTGCCAGCAGTGCCCTGGGACTAGCAGTTGATGAGCAGTTCTTC,CASSALGLAVDEQFF
TRBJ2-3,TRBV12-5,.,TRBD2,TGTGCTAGTGGTTTGTCCCTCCCGGGGGGAGATACGCAGTATTTT,CASGLSLPGGDTQYF
TRBJ1-2,TRBV3-1/TRBV3-2,.,.,TGTGCCAGCAGCCATTGGCAGTCTTATGGCTACACCTTC,CASSHWQSYGYTF
TRBJ1-3,TRBV3-1/TRBV3-2,.,.,TGTGCCAGCAGCCTTACACCAGGAAACACCATATATTTT,CASSLTPGNTIYF
TRBJ2-1,TRBV4-1,.,.,TGCGCCAGCAGCCAAGTGGGTAAGAGGACTCCCGGCTACAATGAGCAGTTCTTC,CASSQVGKRTPGYNEQFF
TRBJ2-7,TRBV30,.,TRBD1,TGTGCCTGGAGTGTAACAGGGGGACGGGAGCAGTACTTC,CAWSVTGGREQYF
TRBJ2-7,TRBV7-2,.,TRBD2,TGTGCCAGCAGCTTAGAGGCGGGGGGCTCGCCGCGGTACTTC,CASSLEAGGSPRYF
TRBJ2-7,TRBV5-6,.,TRBD2,TGTGCCAGCAGCTCGGGGGGGAACTACGAGCAGTACTTC,CASSSGGNYEQYF
TRBJ1-2,TRBV6-5,.,.,TGTGCCAGCAGTACCGACTTCGGTGGTGGCTACACCTTC,CASSTDFGGGYTF
TRBJ1-2,TRBV27,.,.,TGTGCCAGCACGGGGGGCCATGGCTACACCTTC,CASTGGHGYTF
TRBJ2-7,TRBV2,.,.,TGTGCCAGTGCCAAAGGGACAAGCTACGAGCAGTACTTC,CASAKGTSYEQYF
TRBJ2-7,TRBV5-6,.,.,TGTGCCAGCAGCTTATTAGCAGGGGAAGTCCAGGAGTCCTACGAGCAGTACTTC,CASSLLAGEVQESYEQYF
TRBJ1-2,TRBV18,.,TRBD1,TGTGCCAGCTCACCACTCGTACGGGACAGGGAGTATGGCTACACCTTC,CASSPLVRDREYGYTF
TRBJ1-1,TRBV5-1,.,.,TGCGCCAGCAGCACTACTGGATTGAACACTGAAGCTTTCTTT,CASSTTGLNTEAFF